Reported below is one T cell receptor (beta chain). The sample is drawn from a study of T-cell memory formation after mild COVID-19. From germline, CDR1 is SNHLY and CDR2 FYNNEI. V lost 4 bases, J lost 11 bases, and 12 bases lay in between. The CDR3 is 12 amino acids. UMIs and sample barcodes were carried by the TCR alpha and TCR beta cDNA libraries that 5'RACE produced using constant-segment primers. One entry per CDR3 protein, called by TCRdb with MiXCR from the 5' RACE reads. The sample holds fewer than 550,000 distinct CDR3 sequences, around 19% seen once. Sample: PBMCs or a T cell subset sorted from them (not recorded which). The V gene is TRBV2, the J gene TRBJ2-1; D is undetermined. This clonotype originated in an adult woman who had mild COVID-19 (a few samples of this study predate the infection). Cell type and time point are not known. The CDR3 coding sequence is TGTGCCAGCAGTGTTAGTCAGAACCAGCAGTTCTTC. Translating gives CASSVSQNQQFF.